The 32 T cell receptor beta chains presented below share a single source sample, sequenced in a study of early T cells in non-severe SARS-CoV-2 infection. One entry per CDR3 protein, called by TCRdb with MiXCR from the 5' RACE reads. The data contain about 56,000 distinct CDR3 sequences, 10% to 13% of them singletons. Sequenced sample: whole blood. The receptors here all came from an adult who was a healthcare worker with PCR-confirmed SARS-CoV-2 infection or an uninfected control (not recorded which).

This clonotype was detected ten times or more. The CDR3 region is CASRTGTGGAGYGYTF. The CDR3 DNA sequence: TGTGCCAGCAGGACTGGGACAGGGGGCGCTGGGTATGGCTACACCTTC. V and J are TRBV6-6 and TRBJ1-2; 12 bases match TRBD1. V was clipped by 6 bases and J by 5 bases; unmatched bases: 10. The CDR3 has 16 amino acids. The germline V gene has CDR1 MNHNY and CDR2 SVGAGI (reference sequence).

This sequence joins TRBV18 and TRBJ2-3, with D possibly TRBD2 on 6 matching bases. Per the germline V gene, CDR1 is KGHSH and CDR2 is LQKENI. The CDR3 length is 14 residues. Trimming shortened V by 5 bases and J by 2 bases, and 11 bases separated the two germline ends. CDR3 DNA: TGTGCCAGCTCAGCTAGCGTTGACACAGATACGCAGTATTTT. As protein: CASSASVDTDTQYF.

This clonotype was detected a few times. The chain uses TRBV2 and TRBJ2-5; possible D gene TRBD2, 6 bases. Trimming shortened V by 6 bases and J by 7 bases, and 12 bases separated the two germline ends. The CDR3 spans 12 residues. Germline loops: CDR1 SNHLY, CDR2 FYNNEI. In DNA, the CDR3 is TGTGCCAGCAGCCCGGGGGTTGGGACCCAGTACTTC. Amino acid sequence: CASSPGVGTQYF.

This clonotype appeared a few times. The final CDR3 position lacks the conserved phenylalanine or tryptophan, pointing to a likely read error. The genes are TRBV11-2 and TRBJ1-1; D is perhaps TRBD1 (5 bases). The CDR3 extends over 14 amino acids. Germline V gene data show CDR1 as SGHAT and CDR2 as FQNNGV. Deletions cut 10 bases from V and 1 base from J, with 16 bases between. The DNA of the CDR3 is TGTGCCACCAGAAGTGTGAGGGGGAACACTGAAGCTTTCTAT. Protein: CATRSVRGNTEAFY.

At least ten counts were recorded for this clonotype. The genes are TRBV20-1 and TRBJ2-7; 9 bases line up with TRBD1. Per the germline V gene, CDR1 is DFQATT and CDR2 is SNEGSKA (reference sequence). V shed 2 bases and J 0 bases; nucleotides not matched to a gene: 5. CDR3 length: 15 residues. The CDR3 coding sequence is TGCAGTGCTAGAAGACAGGGGGGTATCTCCTACGAGCAGTACTTC. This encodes CSARRQGGISYEQYF.

CDR3 protein: CSAGTGRFNQPQHF. CDR3 in DNA: TGCAGTGCTGGGACAGGGCGCTTCAATCAGCCCCAGCATTTT. The chain recombines TRBV20-1 with TRBJ1-5, with 9 bases matching TRBD1. Germline values: CDR1 DFQATT, CDR2 SNEGSKA (reference sequence). Unmatched junction bases numbered 5, after V lost 5 bases and J lost 3 bases. The CDR3 sequence is 14 residues long.

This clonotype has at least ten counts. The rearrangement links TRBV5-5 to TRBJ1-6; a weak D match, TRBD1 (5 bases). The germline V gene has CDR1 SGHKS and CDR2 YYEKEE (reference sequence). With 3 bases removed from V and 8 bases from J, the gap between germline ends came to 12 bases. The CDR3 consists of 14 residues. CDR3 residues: CASSSRRGDSPLHF. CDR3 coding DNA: TGTGCCAGCAGCTCACGTCGGGGGGATTCACCCCTCCACTTT.

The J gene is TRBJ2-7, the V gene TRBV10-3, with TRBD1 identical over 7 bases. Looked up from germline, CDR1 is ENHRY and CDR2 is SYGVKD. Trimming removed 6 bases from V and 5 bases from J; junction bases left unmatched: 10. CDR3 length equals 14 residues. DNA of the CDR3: TGTGCCATCAGCCCCGGACAGGAATCCCACGAGCAGTACTTC. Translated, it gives CAISPGQESHEQYF.

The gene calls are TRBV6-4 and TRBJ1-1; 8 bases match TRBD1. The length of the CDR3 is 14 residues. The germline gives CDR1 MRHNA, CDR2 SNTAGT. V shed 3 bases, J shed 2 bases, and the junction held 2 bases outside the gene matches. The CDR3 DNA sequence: TGTGCCAGCAGTGAAGGACAGGGAAACACTGAAGCTTTCTTT. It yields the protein CASSEGQGNTEAFF.

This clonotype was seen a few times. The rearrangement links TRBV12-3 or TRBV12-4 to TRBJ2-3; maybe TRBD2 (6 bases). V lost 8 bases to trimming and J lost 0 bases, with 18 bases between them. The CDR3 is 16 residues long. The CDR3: CASSLFTAGSTDTQYF. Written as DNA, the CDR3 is TGTGCCAGCTCCCTTTTTACGGCGGGGAGCACAGATACGCAGTATTTT.

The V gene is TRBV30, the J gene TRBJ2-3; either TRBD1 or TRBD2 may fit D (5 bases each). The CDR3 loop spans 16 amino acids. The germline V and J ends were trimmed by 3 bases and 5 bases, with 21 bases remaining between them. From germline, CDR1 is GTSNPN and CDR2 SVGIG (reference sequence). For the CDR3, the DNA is TGTGCCTGGAGCCGGGGAACCGGGGCCCCGGGAGATACGCAGTATTTT. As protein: CAWSRGTGAPGDTQYF.

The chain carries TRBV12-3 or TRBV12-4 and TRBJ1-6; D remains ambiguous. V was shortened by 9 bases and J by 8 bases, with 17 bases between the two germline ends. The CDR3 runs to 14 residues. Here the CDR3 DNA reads TGTGCCAGTAAACCCGATACCTGGGATTCACCCCTCCACTTT. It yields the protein CASKPDTWDSPLHF.

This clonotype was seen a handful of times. The CDR3 is CATSRDIARNEQFF. The CDR3, as DNA: TGTGCCACCAGCAGAGATATTGCGCGCAATGAGCAGTTCTTC. The chain carries TRBV15 and TRBJ2-1; D is unresolved. Trimming cost V 0 bases and J 6 bases, with 9 bases left between them. The CDR3 contains 14 residues. Germline assignment: CDR1 LNHNV and CDR2 YYDKDF (reference sequence).

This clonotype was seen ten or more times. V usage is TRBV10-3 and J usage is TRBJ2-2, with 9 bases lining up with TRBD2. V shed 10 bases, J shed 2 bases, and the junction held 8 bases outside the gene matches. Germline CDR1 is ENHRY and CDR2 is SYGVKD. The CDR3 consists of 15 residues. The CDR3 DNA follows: TGTGCCACCTTTATAGCGGGAGTTAACACCGGGGAGCTGTTTTTT. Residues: CATFIAGVNTGELFF.

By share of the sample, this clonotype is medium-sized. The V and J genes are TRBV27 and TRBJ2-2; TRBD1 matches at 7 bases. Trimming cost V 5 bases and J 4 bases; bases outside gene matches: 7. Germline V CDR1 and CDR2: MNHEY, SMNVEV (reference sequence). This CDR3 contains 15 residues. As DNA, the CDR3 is TGTGCCAGCAGTCTTAGACAGGGCGGCACCGGGGAGCTGTTTTTT. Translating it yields CASSLRQGGTGELFF.

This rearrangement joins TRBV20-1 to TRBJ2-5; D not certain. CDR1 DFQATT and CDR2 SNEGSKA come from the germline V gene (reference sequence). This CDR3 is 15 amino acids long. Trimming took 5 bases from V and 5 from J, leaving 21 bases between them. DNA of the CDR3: TGCAGTGCTTGGCCGCTGGCGCGCATGGCGGAGACCCAGTACTTC. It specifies CSAWPLARMAETQYF.

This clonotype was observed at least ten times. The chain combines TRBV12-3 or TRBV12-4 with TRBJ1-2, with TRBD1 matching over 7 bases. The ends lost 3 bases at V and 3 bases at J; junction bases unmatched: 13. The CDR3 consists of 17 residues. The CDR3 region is CASSFWDSGGGYYGYTF. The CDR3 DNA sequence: TGTGCCAGCAGTTTTTGGGACAGTGGAGGGGGTTACTATGGCTACACCTTC.

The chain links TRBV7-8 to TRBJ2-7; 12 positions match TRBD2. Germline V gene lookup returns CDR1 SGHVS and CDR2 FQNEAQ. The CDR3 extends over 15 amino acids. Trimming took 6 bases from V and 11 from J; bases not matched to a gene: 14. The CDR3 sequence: CASSQAGTSGLKKYF. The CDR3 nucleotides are TGTGCCAGCAGTCAAGCCGGGACTAGCGGGTTGAAGAAGTACTTC.

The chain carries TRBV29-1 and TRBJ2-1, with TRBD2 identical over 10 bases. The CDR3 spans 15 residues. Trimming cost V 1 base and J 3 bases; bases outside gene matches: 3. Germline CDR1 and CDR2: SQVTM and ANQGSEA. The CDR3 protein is CSVEGLAGIYNEQFF. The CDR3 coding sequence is TGCAGCGTTGAAGGACTAGCGGGTATCTACAATGAGCAGTTCTTC.

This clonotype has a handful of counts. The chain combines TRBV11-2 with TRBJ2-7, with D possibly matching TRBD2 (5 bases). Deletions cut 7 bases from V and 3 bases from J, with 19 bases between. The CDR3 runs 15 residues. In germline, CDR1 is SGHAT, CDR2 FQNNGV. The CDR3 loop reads CASTLDTAGVYEQYF. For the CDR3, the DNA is TGTGCCAGCACCCTAGACACCGCCGGGGTCTACGAGCAGTACTTC.

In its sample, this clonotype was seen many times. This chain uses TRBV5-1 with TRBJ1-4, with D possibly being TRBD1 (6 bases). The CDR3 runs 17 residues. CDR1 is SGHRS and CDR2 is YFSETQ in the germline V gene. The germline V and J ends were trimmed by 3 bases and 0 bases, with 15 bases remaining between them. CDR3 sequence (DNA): TGCGCCAGCAGCTCCTCCGGACAGCAGGCAACTAATGAAAAACTGTTTTTT. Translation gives CASSSSGQQATNEKLFF.

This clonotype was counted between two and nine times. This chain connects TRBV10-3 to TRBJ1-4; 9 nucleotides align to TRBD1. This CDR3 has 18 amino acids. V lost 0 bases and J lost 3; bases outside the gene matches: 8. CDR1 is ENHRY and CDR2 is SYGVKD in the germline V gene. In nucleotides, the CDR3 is TGTGCCATCAGTGAGTCGCGGACAGGGGTCGTAGCTAATGAAAAACTGTTTTTT. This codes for CAISESRTGVVANEKLFF.

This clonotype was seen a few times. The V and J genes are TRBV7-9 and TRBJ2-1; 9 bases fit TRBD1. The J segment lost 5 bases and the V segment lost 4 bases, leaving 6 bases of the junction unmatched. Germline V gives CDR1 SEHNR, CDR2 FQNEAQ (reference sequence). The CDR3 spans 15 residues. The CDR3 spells CASSSGQGRNNEQFF. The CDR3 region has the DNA TGTGCCAGCAGCTCGGGACAGGGACGGAACAATGAGCAGTTCTTC.

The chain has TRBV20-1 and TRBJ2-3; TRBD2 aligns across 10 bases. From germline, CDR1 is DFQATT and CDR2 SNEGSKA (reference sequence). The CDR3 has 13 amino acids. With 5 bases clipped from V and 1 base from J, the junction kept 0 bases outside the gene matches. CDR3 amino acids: CSAGLAGTDTQYF. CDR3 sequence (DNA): TGCAGTGCTGGACTAGCGGGCACAGATACGCAGTATTTT.

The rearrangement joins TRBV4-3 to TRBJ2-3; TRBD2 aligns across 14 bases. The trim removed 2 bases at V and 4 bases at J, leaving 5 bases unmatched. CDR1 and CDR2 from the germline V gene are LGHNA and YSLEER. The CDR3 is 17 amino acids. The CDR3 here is CASSQLGLAGAADTQYF. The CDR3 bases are TGCGCCAGCAGCCAATTGGGACTAGCGGGAGCCGCAGATACGCAGTATTTT.

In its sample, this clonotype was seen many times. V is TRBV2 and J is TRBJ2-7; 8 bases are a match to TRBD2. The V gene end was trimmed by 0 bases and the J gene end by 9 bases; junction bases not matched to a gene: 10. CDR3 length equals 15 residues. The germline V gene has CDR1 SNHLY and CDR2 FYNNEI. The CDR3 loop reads CASSEAMAGGAAQYF. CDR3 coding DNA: TGTGCCAGCAGTGAAGCTATGGCGGGAGGCGCTGCGCAGTACTTC.

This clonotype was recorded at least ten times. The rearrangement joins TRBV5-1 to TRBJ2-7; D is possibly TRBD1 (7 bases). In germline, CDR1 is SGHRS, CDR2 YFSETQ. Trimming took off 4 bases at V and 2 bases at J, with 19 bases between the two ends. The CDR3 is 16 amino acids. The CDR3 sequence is CASSTGGGTETYEQYF. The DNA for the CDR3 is TGCGCCAGCAGCACGGGTGGGGGGACAGAGACCTACGAGCAGTACTTC.

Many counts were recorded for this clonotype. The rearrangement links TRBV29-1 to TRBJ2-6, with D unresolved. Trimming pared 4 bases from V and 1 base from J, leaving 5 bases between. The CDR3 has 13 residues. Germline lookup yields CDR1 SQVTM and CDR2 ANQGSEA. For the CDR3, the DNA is TGCAGCGTTGGGCCTTCTGGGGCCAACGTCCTGACTTTC. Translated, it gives CSVGPSGANVLTF.

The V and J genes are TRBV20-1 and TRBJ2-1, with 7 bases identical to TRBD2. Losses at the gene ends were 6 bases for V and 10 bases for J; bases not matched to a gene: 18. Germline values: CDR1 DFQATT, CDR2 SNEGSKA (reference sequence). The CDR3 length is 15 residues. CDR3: CSASQLARQRGEQFF. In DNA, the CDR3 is TGCAGTGCCAGCCAACTAGCGCGACAACGAGGGGAGCAGTTCTTC.

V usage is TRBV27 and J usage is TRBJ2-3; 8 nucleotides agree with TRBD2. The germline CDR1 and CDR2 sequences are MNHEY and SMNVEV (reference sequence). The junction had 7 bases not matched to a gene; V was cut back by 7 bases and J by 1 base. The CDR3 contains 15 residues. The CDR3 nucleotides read TGTGCCAGCACCCACGGGACTAGGGGCACAGATACGCAGTATTTT. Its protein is CASTHGTRGTDTQYF.

The CDR3 bases are TGCAGTGCTAGACTACCCGGGACTTTCTCCTACGAGCAGTACTTC. It is translated as CSARLPGTFSYEQYF. The rearrangement joins TRBV20-1 to TRBJ2-7; the D gene is possibly TRBD2 (6 bases). The V end lost 2 bases, the J end lost 0 bases, and 14 bases lay between the germline ends. The germline V gene has CDR1 DFQATT and CDR2 SNEGSKA (reference sequence). CDR3 length: 15 residues.

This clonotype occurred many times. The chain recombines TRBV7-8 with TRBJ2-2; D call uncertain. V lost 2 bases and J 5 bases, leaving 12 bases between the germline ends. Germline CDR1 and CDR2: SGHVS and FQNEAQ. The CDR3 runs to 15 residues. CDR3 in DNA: TGTGCCAGCAGCTTATATAGGTCACGTACCGGGGAGCTGTTTTTT. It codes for CASSLYRSRTGELFF.